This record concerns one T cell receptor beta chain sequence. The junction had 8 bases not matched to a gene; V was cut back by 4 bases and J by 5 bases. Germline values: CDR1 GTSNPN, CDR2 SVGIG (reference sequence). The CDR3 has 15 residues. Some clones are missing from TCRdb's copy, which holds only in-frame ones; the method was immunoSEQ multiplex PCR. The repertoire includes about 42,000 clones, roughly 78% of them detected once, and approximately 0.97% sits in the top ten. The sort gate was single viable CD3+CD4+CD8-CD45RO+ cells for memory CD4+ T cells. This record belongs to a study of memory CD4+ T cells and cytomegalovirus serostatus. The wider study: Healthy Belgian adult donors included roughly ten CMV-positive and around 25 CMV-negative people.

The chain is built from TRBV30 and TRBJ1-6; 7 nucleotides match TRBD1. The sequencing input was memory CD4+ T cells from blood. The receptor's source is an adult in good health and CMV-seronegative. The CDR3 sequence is CAWTHAGTDNSPLHF. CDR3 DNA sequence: TGTGCCTGGACCCACGCCGGGACAGATAATTCACCCCTCCACTTT.